This T cell receptor (beta chain) was sequenced during a study of response to subunit inactivated influenza vaccine. TCRdb redid the calling of the RT-PCR reads with MiXCR, one entry per CDR3 protein. The sample lists over 150,000 distinct CDR3 sequences, approximately 11% occurring once. The germline CDR1 and CDR2 sequences are SGHVS and FQNEAQ. Trimming left V 0 bases short and J 6 bases short, with 14 bases between. This CDR3 has 16 amino acids. This chain joins TRBV7-8 and TRBJ2-2; D is perhaps TRBD1 (7 bases). The material sequenced was non-naive T cells sorted from PBMCs, taken 40 to 50 days after vaccination. This TCR came from a middle-aged man who received an inactivated influenza vaccine. The CDR3 sequence: CASSLATRGRPGELFF. The DNA for the CDR3 is TGTGCCAGCAGCTTAGCGACTAGGGGGCGCCCCGGGGAGCTGTTTTTT.